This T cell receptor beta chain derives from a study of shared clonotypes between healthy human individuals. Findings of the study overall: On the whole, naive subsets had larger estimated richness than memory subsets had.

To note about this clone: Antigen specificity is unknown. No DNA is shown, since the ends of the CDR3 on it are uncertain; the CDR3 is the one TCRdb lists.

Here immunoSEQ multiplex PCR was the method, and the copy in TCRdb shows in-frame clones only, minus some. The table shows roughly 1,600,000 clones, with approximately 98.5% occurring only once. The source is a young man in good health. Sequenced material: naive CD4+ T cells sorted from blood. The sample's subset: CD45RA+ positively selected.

The CDR3 sequence is CAWAAGTFTFF. This chain uses TRBV30 with TRBJ1-1; the D call TRBD1 from the table was never checked on the DNA. The CDR3 contains 11 residues when both ends are counted. The germline V gene has CDR1 GTSNPN and CDR2 SVGIG (reference sequence).